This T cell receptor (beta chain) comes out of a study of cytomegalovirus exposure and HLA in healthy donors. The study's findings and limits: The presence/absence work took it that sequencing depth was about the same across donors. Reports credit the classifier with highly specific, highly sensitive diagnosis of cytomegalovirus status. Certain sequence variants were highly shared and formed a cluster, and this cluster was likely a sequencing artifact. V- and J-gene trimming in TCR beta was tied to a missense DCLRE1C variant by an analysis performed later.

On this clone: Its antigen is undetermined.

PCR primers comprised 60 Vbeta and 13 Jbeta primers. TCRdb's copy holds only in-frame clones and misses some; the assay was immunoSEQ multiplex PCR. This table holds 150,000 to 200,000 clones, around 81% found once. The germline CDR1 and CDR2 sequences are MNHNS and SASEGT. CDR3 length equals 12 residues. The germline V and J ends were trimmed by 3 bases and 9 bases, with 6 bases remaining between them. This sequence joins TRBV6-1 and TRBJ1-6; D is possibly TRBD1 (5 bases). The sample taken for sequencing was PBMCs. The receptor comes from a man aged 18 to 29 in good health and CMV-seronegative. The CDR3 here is CASSDRVSPLHF. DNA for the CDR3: TGTGCCAGCAGTGACAGGGTTTCACCCCTCCACTTT.